The 22 T cell receptor beta chains given below trace back to one sample, sequenced in a study of cytomegalovirus exposure and HLA in healthy donors. Primers for the PCR totalled 60 Vbeta and 13 Jbeta. Assay used: immunoSEQ multiplex PCR; TCRdb lists only in-frame clones, some missing. This sample has tens of thousands of clones, with about 80% found just once. The source material was PBMCs. The receptor set was obtained from a male donor in good health and CMV-seronegative.

The sample holds a few counts of this clone. The CDR3 DNA reads TGTGCCAGTAGTATTTCGGAGGGACAGGACTATGGCTACACCTTC. Translating it yields CASSISEGQDYGYTF. The chain recombines TRBV19 with TRBJ1-2, with 8 bases lining up with TRBD1. Germline-derived CDR1 and CDR2 are LNHDA and SQIVND (reference sequence). Unmatched junction bases numbered 6, after V lost 3 bases and J lost 3 bases. The CDR3 has 15 residues.

The J gene is TRBJ2-1, the V gene TRBV6-1, with 12 bases matching TRBD1. V was pared by 8 bases and J by 7 bases, with 6 bases of the junction left unmatched. The CDR3 is 14 residues long. Per germline, CDR1 MNHNS and CDR2 SASEGT. The CDR3 DNA follows: TGTGCCAGCCACCGGGACAGGGGGCTAAATGAGCAGTTCTTC. Translation gives CASHRDRGLNEQFF.

This clone appeared once. The chain is built from TRBV4-3 and TRBJ2-7; 8 bases are a match to TRBD1. Germline-derived CDR1 and CDR2 are LGHNA and YSLEER. The CDR3 extends over 15 amino acids. V trimming: 1 base; J trimming: 9 bases; junction bases outside the gene matches: 11. In nucleotides, the CDR3 is TGCGCCAGCAGCCAAGGCGGGACAGGTCAGGGGTCGCAGTACTTC. Its translation: CASSQGGTGQGSQYF.

This chain uses TRBV11-3 with TRBJ2-1; TRBD2 aligns across 12 bases. This CDR3 has 17 amino acids. Germline values: CDR1 SGHNT, CDR2 YENEEA. V shed 5 bases, J shed 6 bases, and the junction held 11 bases outside the gene matches. CDR3 bases: TGTGCCAGCAGCACCCGCTCGACTAGCGGGAGTGTCAATGAGCAGTTCTTC. Protein: CASSTRSTSGSVNEQFF.

The chain is built from TRBV7-2 and TRBJ1-2, with a weak D call TRBD1 (5 bases). CDR3 length: 14 amino acids. V was cut by 1 base and J by 5 bases, with 11 bases left in between. Germline V lookup: CDR1 SGHTA, CDR2 FQGNSA. The CDR3 loop is CASSLGYDRYGYTF. In nucleotides, the CDR3 is TGTGCCAGCAGCTTAGGTTACGACAGATATGGCTACACCTTC.

Note on this clone: Other DNA sequences in the same sample also yield this CDR3. This rearrangement joins TRBV2 to TRBJ2-1, with D uncertain. Germline assignment: CDR1 SNHLY and CDR2 FYNNEI. V lost 7 bases to trimming and J lost 5 bases, with 15 bases between them. The CDR3 length is 14 residues. CDR3 residues: CASKELASHNEQFF. The DNA for the CDR3 is TGTGCCAGCAAAGAATTAGCCTCTCACAATGAGCAGTTCTTC.

This clone came up a few times. CDR3 nucleotides: TGTGCCAGCAGTCCCGGGGGAGGGATGAGTGGCTACACCTTC. Its translation is CASSPGGGMSGYTF. This chain uses TRBV28 with TRBJ1-2, with D possibly matching TRBD1 (5 bases). Germline values: CDR1 MDHEN, CDR2 SYDVKM. The CDR3 has 14 residues. Trimming took 5 bases from V and 7 from J, leaving 17 bases between them.

V usage is TRBV7-2 and J usage is TRBJ2-7; TRBD2 matches 16 bases. The length of the CDR3 is 18 residues. CDR1 SGHTA and CDR2 FQGNSA come from the germline V gene. The V gene end was trimmed by 1 base and the J gene end by 6 bases; junction bases not matched to a gene: 9. DNA for the CDR3: TGTGCCAGCAGCTTAGTGGGGACTAGCGGGGGGGCTTCTTTCGAGCAGTACTTC. The encoded protein is CASSLVGTSGGASFEQYF.

V and J are TRBV27 and TRBJ2-2, with D possibly being TRBD2 (5 bases). The CDR3 has 14 amino acids. The V end was cut by 8 bases, the J end by 1 base, with 11 bases between. Germline V gives CDR1 MNHEY, CDR2 SMNVEV (reference sequence). For the CDR3, the DNA is TGTGCCAGCTCAGACGGGATGAACACCGGGGAGCTGTTTTTT. This encodes CASSDGMNTGELFF.

The chain joins TRBV7-9 to TRBJ2-1; the D gene is possibly TRBD2 (5 bases). Trimming left V 5 bases short and J 0 bases short, with 11 bases between. The CDR3 loop spans 15 amino acids. CDR1 is SEHNR and CDR2 is FQNEAQ in the germline V gene (reference sequence). This chain's CDR3 is CASSPLGSSYNEQFF. CDR3 nucleotides: TGTGCCAGCAGCCCCCTGGGGAGCTCCTACAATGAGCAGTTCTTC.

On this clone: At the DNA level, this CDR3 is encoded by other sequences in the same sample as well. The gene calls are TRBV7-2 and TRBJ2-7; the match to TRBD1 covers 9 bases. The germline V gene encodes CDR1 SGHTA and CDR2 FQGNSA. J gave up 1 base and V 4 bases, and 2 bases lay outside the gene matches. The CDR3 is 14 amino acids. CDR3 bases: TGTGCCAGCAGCTCGGACAGGGGATCCTACGAGCAGTACTTC. Amino acid sequence: CASSSDRGSYEQYF.

The chain links TRBV6-5 to TRBJ1-2, with TRBD1 matching over 8 bases. There are 14 residues in the CDR3. Germline lookup yields CDR1 MNHEY and CDR2 SVGAGI. The V segment lost 4 bases and the J segment 2 bases; nucleotides outside the gene matches: 3. This CDR3 is CASSSGGGNYGYTF. The CDR3 DNA follows: TGTGCCAGCAGTTCAGGGGGCGGGAACTATGGCTACACCTTC.

This sequence joins TRBV4-3 and TRBJ2-1, with unresolved D. The CDR3 extends over 16 amino acids. Germline CDR1 is LGHNA and CDR2 is YSLEER. V lost 1 base to trimming and J lost 0 bases, with 10 bases between them. CDR3 coding DNA: TGCGCCAGCAGCCAAGCCCTGTTCAGCTCCTACAATGAGCAGTTCTTC. Translation gives CASSQALFSSYNEQFF.

This chain uses TRBV9 with TRBJ1-1; no reliable D call. V was shortened by 3 bases and J by 1 base, with 13 bases between the two germline ends. The CDR3 runs to 15 residues. Germline loops: CDR1 SGDLS, CDR2 YYNGEE. CDR3 nucleotide sequence: TGTGCCAGCAGCGACACTTACAGCGGGAACACTGAAGCTTTCTTT. Its protein product is CASSDTYSGNTEAFF.

The J gene is TRBJ1-1, the V gene TRBV5-5; a possible D gene is TRBD1 (6 bases). V was clipped by 4 bases and J by 0 bases, with 7 bases between them. This CDR3 contains 13 residues. Germline lookup yields CDR1 SGHKS and CDR2 YYEKEE (reference sequence). CDR3 coding DNA: TGTGCCAGCAGCGACAGGATGAACACTGAAGCTTTCTTT. This translates into CASSDRMNTEAFF.

A word on this clone: Sequence at one end of the junction differs from germline and may be a read error. J is TRBJ2-5 and V is TRBV4-2; TRBD1 matches 9 bases. The V gene's germline CDR1 is LGHNA and CDR2 YNFKEQ. The CDR3 spans 13 residues. CDR3 region: CASSQFVRDRVDF. The CDR3 DNA is TGTGCCAGCAGCCAATTTGTCCGGGACAGGGTAGACTTC.

The rearrangement uses TRBV19 and TRBJ2-3, with D hard to call. V was cut by 1 base and J by 6 bases, with 17 bases left in between. CDR3 length: 16 residues. Germline V gene data show CDR1 as LNHDA and CDR2 as SQIVND (reference sequence). This chain's CDR3 is CASSIGSLPAVDTQYF. The DNA of the CDR3 is TGTGCCAGTAGTATAGGGAGTTTACCGGCGGTCGATACGCAGTATTTT.

The V and J genes are TRBV6-1 and TRBJ1-1; D is perhaps TRBD1 (6 bases). Looked up from germline, CDR1 is MNHNS and CDR2 is SASEGT. The CDR3 has 11 amino acids. Trimming took off 5 bases at V and 11 bases at J, with 12 bases between the two ends. The CDR3 spells CASSRQAGAFF. The CDR3 DNA sequence: TGTGCCAGCAGTCGACAGGCCGGCGCTTTCTTT.

This chain joins TRBV12-5 and TRBJ1-1, with D unclear. Germline V gene sequence: CDR1 LGHNT, CDR2 FRNRAP. Trimming took off 0 bases at V and 10 bases at J, with 6 bases between the two ends. The CDR3 is 11 amino acids. The CDR3 nucleotides read TGTGCTAGTGGTTTGGTATCCGTAGCTTTCTTT. Its protein is CASGLVSVAFF.

J is TRBJ2-3 and V is TRBV6-5; 13 positions agree with TRBD2. Trimming cost V 2 bases and J 4 bases; bases outside gene matches: 3. The germline V gene encodes CDR1 MNHEY and CDR2 SVGAGI. The CDR3 is 16 residues long. The DNA for the CDR3 is TGTGCCAGCAGTTACACCGGGACTAGCGGGGCAGATACGCAGTATTTT. Translation gives CASSYTGTSGADTQYF.

CDR3 nucleotides: TGCGCCAGCAGCCAGAGCGTAGCCTACGAGCAGTACTTC. It specifies CASSQSVAYEQYF. The rearrangement joins TRBV4-1 to TRBJ2-7; D not certain. CDR1 MGHRA and CDR2 YSYEKL come from the germline V gene. This CDR3 has 13 amino acids. V was clipped by 3 bases and J by 2 bases, with 8 bases between them.

The chain combines TRBV5-6 with TRBJ1-2; tentative D call: TRBD1 (5 bases). Per the germline V gene, CDR1 is SGHDT and CDR2 is YYEEEE. V gave up 4 bases and J gave up 4 bases, with 14 bases separating them. The CDR3 loop spans 14 amino acids. The CDR3 region is CASSLEQVLYGYTF. The CDR3 DNA follows: TGTGCCAGCAGCCTAGAACAGGTCCTCTATGGCTACACCTTC. Combining the CDR3 with reference TRBV5-6 and TRBJ1-2 gives the whole variable domain DAGVTQSPTHLIKTRGQQVTLRCSPKSGHDTVSWYQQALGQGPQFIFQYYEEEERQRGNFPDRFSGHQFPNYSSELNVNALLLGDSALYLCASSLEQVLYGYTFGSGTRLTVV.